The clone carrying this T cell receptor beta chain has only one observation. This sample is drawn from a study of blood T cell repertoires in COVID-19. As for the study in general: The samples span acute and convalescent COVID-19 from the United States, Italy and Spain. PBMCs, B-cell-depleted T cells, or T cells provided the cDNA or gDNA that made up the material.

Under the authors' procedure: Amplification of reference gene primers was used by the study to estimate nucleated cell counts. Sequencing was performed with immunoSEQ multiplex PCR; in TCRdb, only in-frame clones are kept and a portion is missing. V and J calls and clone size are those listed in that table; D and trimming were worked out from the DNA. This sample has 100,000 to 150,000 clones, with roughly 91% found just once. V shed 2 bases, J shed 7 bases, and the junction held 8 bases outside the gene matches. From germline, CDR1 is MNHEY and CDR2 SVGAGI. There are 15 residues in the CDR3. Seattle's enrolled individuals joined amid active infection and were then monitored longitudinally.

The gene calls are TRBV6-5 and TRBJ2-1, with 7 bases aligning to TRBD2. The sample comprised peripheral blood. This receptor was obtained from a man aged 55 to 70 with COVID-19, enrolled during active disease. The CDR3 sequence is CASSYRVPGGNEQFF. CDR3 nucleotides: TGTGCCAGCAGTTACAGGGTCCCGGGGGGAAATGAGCAGTTCTTC.